Listed below are T cell receptor beta chains from one sample, sequenced in a study of T-cell reconstitution after alpha-beta-depleted transplantation in children. TCRdb independently ran MiXCR on the PCR reads; one entry per CDR3 protein. The table has under 140,000 distinct CDR3 sequences, about 9.3% seen once; the top ten hold more than 7%. The sample was PBMCs from the stem cell graft donor, taken from the stem cell graft. Receptor source: a human donor who donated a stem cell graft to a child with acute lymphoblastic leukemia. CDR3s include the opening cysteine and the closing phenylalanine or tryptophan. Each record gives: clone size, D gene, V gene, J gene, CDR3 protein, CDR3 DNA. A D gene is named only where the DNA matches it firmly. Clone sizes are shown as how often the clone was seen (once, few, many) or a class if it is expanded.

many	TRBD1	TRBV12-3/TRBV12-4	TRBJ2-7	CASSPRSGQGIHEQYF	TGTGCCAGCAGTCCAAGGTCCGGACAGGGTATCCACGAGCAGTACTTC
many	NA	TRBV15	TRBJ1-2	CATSRGGAGEGVRYGYTF	TGTGCCACCAGCAGAGGGGGGGCAGGGGAGGGGGTGCGGTATGGCTACACCTTC
many	NA	TRBV30	TRBJ1-4	CAWSVTPPGEKLFF	TGTGCCTGGAGTGTAACCCCCCCGGGTGAAAAACTGTTTTTT
many	NA	TRBV7-6	TRBJ2-2	CASSLGASLNTGELFF	TGTGCCAGCAGCTTAGGGGCCAGTCTGAACACCGGGGAGCTGTTTTTT
many	TRBD2	TRBV7-6	TRBJ2-2	CASSLGLAGYPNTGELFF	TGTGCCAGCAGCTTAGGGCTAGCGGGGTATCCGAACACCGGGGAGCTGTTTTTT
many	NA	TRBV19	TRBJ1-5	CASSIGNGAGQPQHF	TGTGCCAGTAGTATTGGTAATGGGGCCGGGCAGCCCCAGCATTTT
many	NA	TRBV4-3	TRBJ2-7	CASSQERGGHEQYF	TGCGCCAGCAGCCAAGAAAGGGGCGGTCACGAGCAGTACTTC
many	TRBD2	TRBV12-3/TRBV12-4	TRBJ2-5	CASRRLAYPGGETQYF	TGTGCCAGCCGGCGGCTAGCCTACCCGGGAGGAGAGACCCAGTACTTC
many	NA	TRBV9	TRBJ2-7	CASSLVLAYEQYF	TGTGCCAGCAGCCTTGTACTAGCCTACGAGCAGTACTTC
many	NA	TRBV7-2	TRBJ2-2	CASSPRVAGNTGELFF	TGTGCCAGCAGCCCCCGGGTAGCAGGGAACACCGGGGAGCTGTTTTTT
many	NA	TRBV20-1	TRBJ2-7	CSARDDRGRYYEQYF	TGCAGTGCTAGAGATGATCGGGGCCGTTACTACGAGCAGTACTTC
many	TRBD1	TRBV27	TRBJ1-1	CASSPLRGSDLSLTEAFF	TGTGCCAGCAGTCCCCTCAGGGGGAGCGACCTAAGTTTGACTGAAGCTTTCTTT
many	TRBD1	TRBV12-3/TRBV12-4	TRBJ2-7	CASSSPGQGAGEQYF	TGTGCCAGCAGTTCCCCGGGACAGGGGGCAGGCGAGCAGTACTTC
few	NA	TRBV30	TRBJ2-1	CAWGGGNGGEQFF	TGTGCCTGGGGGGGGGGCAACGGTGGTGAGCAGTTCTTC
many	NA	TRBV4-2	TRBJ1-4	CASSQVSTAPNEKLFF	TGTGCCAGCAGCCAAGTGTCGACAGCCCCTAATGAAAAACTGTTTTTT
many	NA	TRBV4-3	TRBJ2-6	CASSQDRRAGANVLTF	TGCGCCAGCAGCCAAGATAGGAGGGCTGGGGCCAACGTCCTGACTTTC
many	TRBD2	TRBV5-1	TRBJ2-3	CASSFRTSGHSTDTQYF	TGCGCCAGCAGCTTTCGGACTAGCGGGCATAGCACAGATACGCAGTATTTT
many	NA	TRBV7-9	TRBJ2-7	CASSLVPESNYEQYF	TGTGCCAGCAGCTTAGTGCCGGAGTCTAACTACGAGCAGTACTTC
many	TRBD1	TRBV12-3/TRBV12-4	TRBJ2-4	CASSRGQGENIQYF	TGTGCCAGCAGTAGGGGACAGGGGGAAAACATTCAGTACTTC
many	NA	TRBV12-3/TRBV12-4	TRBJ1-6	CASSPLSGGASPLHF	TGTGCCAGCAGTCCACTCTCAGGAGGCGCTTCACCCCTCCACTTT
many	TRBD1	TRBV5-1	TRBJ2-4	CASSLIETGVNIQYF	TGCGCCAGCAGCTTGATTGAGACAGGGGTGAACATTCAGTACTTC
many	NA	TRBV7-9	TRBJ2-7	CASSLGSVTYEQYF	TGTGCCAGCAGCTTAGGGAGCGTAACCTACGAGCAGTACTTC
many	TRBD1	TRBV28	TRBJ2-7	CASSLGQGADEQYF	TGTGCCAGCAGTTTAGGACAGGGAGCCGACGAGCAGTACTTC
many	NA	TRBV12-3/TRBV12-4	TRBJ1-5	CASSPGPGGNQPQHF	TGTGCCAGCAGTCCCGGACCCGGGGGGAATCAGCCCCAGCATTTT